Listed below are T cell receptor beta chains from one sample, sequenced in a study of shared clonotypes between healthy human individuals. Repertoires were generated with immunoSEQ multiplex PCR, while TCRdb's copy carries only in-frame clones and drops some. The table lists about 1.5 million clones, 98% of them singletons, with roughly 0.42% in the top ten. Sequencing input: naive CD4+ T cells sorted from blood. The receptors here all came from a man aged 30 to 45 in good health. The CDR3 runs from the conserved cysteine through the conserved F or W. Fields, in order: D gene, J gene, V gene, clone size, CDR3 protein, CDR3 DNA. The D gene is left open where the match is weak. Size values are once, few and many counts, or a class for expanded clones, and some rows have none.

NA | TRBJ1-1 | TRBV7-9 | once | CASSFQRGMNTEAFF | TGTGCCAGCAGCTTCCAAAGGGGTATGAACACTGAAGCTTTCTTT
NA | TRBJ2-2 | TRBV18 | NA | CASSPKNTGELFF | TGTGCCAGCTCACCGAAGAACACCGGGGAGCTGTTTTTT
NA | TRBJ1-2 | TRBV9 | few | CASSVPLRGYTF | TGTGCCAGCAGCGTCCCTCTTCGGGGCTACACCTTC
NA | TRBJ1-1 | TRBV27 | once | CASSLSENTEAFF | TGTGCCAGCAGTTTGTCAGAGAACACTGAAGCTTTCTTT
NA | TRBJ2-3 | TRBV5-6 | NA | CASSLFPNTDTQYF | TGTGCCAGCAGCTTGTTCCCTAACACAGATACGCAGTATTTT
NA | TRBJ2-2 | TRBV11-2 | once | CASSETGDTGELFF | TGTGCCAGCAGCGAGACGGGGGACACCGGGGAGCTGTTTTTT
NA | TRBJ1-5 | TRBV7-9 | NA | CASSADSNQPQHF | TGTGCCAGCAGCGCAGATAGCAATCAGCCCCAGCATTTT
NA | TRBJ2-7 | TRBV7-8 | NA | CASSLGQPSSYEQYF | TGTGCCAGCAGCTTAGGCCAGCCTAGCTCCTACGAGCAGTACTTC
TRBD1 | TRBJ2-7 | TRBV7-9 | NA | CASSRTGTYSYEQYF | TGTGCCAGCAGCCGGACAGGGACGTACTCCTACGAGCAGTACTTC
TRBD2 | TRBJ2-3 | TRBV6-1 | NA | CASSERESADTQYF | TGTGCCAGCAGTGAGCGGGAGTCGGCAGATACGCAGTATTTT
NA | TRBJ1-5 | TRBV28 | NA | CASQWIGNQPQHF | TGTGCCAGCCAGTGGATCGGCAATCAGCCCCAGCATTTT
NA | TRBJ1-2 | TRBV5-5 | NA | CASSFRDNSYGYTF | TGTGCCAGCAGCTTCCGGGACAATAGCTATGGCTACACCTTC
TRBD2 | TRBJ2-3 | TRBV7-8 | NA | CASSSGSASGNTDTQYF | TGTGCCAGCAGCTCGGGTTCGGCTAGCGGAAACACAGATACGCAGTATTTT
NA | TRBJ2-5 | TRBV9 | NA | CASSGPSLGQETQYF | TGTGCCAGCAGCGGCCCGTCATTAGGGCAAGAGACCCAGTACTTC
NA | TRBJ1-2 | TRBV9 | NA | CASSVSRNSNYGYTF | TGTGCCAGCAGCGTCAGCCGGAATTCTAACTATGGCTACACCTTC
TRBD2 | TRBJ2-1 | TRBV10-2 | NA | CASSGVAGVDNEQFF | TGCGCCAGCAGTGGGGTAGCGGGAGTAGACAATGAGCAGTTCTTC
NA | TRBJ2-1 | TRBV9 | NA | CASSAAVGVSSYNEQFF | TGTGCCAGCAGCGCAGCGGTGGGTGTAAGCTCCTACAATGAGCAGTTCTTC
TRBD2 | TRBJ2-1 | TRBV27 | NA | CASSLASSGRNNEQFF | TGTGCCAGCAGTTTAGCCTCTAGCGGGAGGAACAATGAGCAGTTCTTC
NA | TRBJ1-5 | TRBV6-5 | NA | CASSYGVGSNQPQHF | TGTGCCAGCAGTTACGGTGTCGGTAGCAATCAGCCCCAGCATTTT
NA | TRBJ1-5 | TRBV29-1 | NA | CSAAGGGGNQPQHF | TGCAGCGCCGCGGGCGGGGGAGGCAATCAGCCCCAGCATTTT
NA | TRBJ2-1 | TRBV28 | NA | CASSLRRPNEQFF | TGTGCCAGCAGTTTACGGAGACCTAATGAGCAGTTCTTC
NA | TRBJ2-2 | TRBV15 | NA | CATSRDLRQMELFF | TGTGCCACCAGCAGAGATTTGCGCCAAATGGAGCTGTTTTTT
TRBD2 | TRBJ2-2 | TRBV18 | NA | CASSPTSGSRLHTGELFF | TGTGCCAGCTCACCAACTAGCGGGAGTCGGTTACACACCGGGGAGCTGTTTTTT
NA | TRBJ2-1 | TRBV21-1 | NA | CASERVGAGGPYEQFF | TGTGCCAGCGAGCGGGTTGGAGCGGGAGGGCCTTATGAGCAGTTCTTC
NA | TRBJ2-5 | TRBV5-1 | NA | CASSSNTGSRETQYF | TGCGCCAGCAGCTCAAATACGGGATCCAGGGAGACCCAGTACTTC
TRBD2 | TRBJ2-1 | TRBV13 | once | CASSPILAGPYNEQFF | TGTGCCAGCAGCCCGATCTTAGCGGGACCCTACAATGAGCAGTTCTTC
TRBD1 | TRBJ1-1 | TRBV10-3 | once | CAISELKGWDRGDQWWTEAFF | TGTGCCATCAGTGAGCTTAAAGGTTGGGACAGGGGAGATCAGTGGTGGACTGAAGCTTTCTTT
NA | TRBJ2-1 | TRBV7-3 | NA | CASSPYPRGLENSYNEQFF | TGTGCCAGCAGCCCATACCCCCGGGGGCTGGAAAACTCCTACAATGAGCAGTTCTTC
TRBD2 | TRBJ2-7 | TRBV4-2 | NA | CASSQIPGLAGGEQYF | TGTGCCAGCAGCCAAATACCGGGACTAGCGGGAGGAGAGCAGTACTTC
NA | TRBJ1-1 | TRBV19 | NA | CATWSGTTHSPDTEAFF | TGTGCCACATGGTCCGGGACGACTCACTCGCCGGACACTGAAGCTTTCTTT
TRBD2 | TRBJ2-7 | TRBV19 | once | CASSEVLGLAGYEQYF | TGTGCCAGTAGCGAGGTCTTGGGACTAGCGGGATACGAGCAGTACTTC
NA | TRBJ2-7 | TRBV7-2 | NA | CASSPKSATAIYEQYF | TGTGCCAGCAGCCCAAAGTCCGCGACAGCCATCTACGAGCAGTACTTC
NA | TRBJ1-4 | TRBV10-2 | NA | CASSGAYAGKLFF | TGCGCCAGCAGTGGGGCCTACGCAGGAAAACTGTTTTTT
NA | TRBJ1-2 | TRBV25-1 | NA | CASSEWPGDGYTF | TGTGCCAGCAGTGAATGGCCAGGGGATGGCTACACCTTC
NA | TRBJ2-3 | TRBV7-3 | NA | CASSLGVSTDTQYF | TGTGCCAGCAGCTTAGGGGTTAGCACAGATACGCAGTATTTT
NA | TRBJ1-2 | TRBV28 | NA | CASSLPRNYGYTF | TGTGCCAGCAGTTTACCCCGAAACTATGGCTACACCTTC
NA | TRBJ1-5 | TRBV28 | NA | CASSLRVGSLQHF | TGTGCCAGCAGTTTACGCGTGGGGTCCCTTCAGCATTTT
TRBD2 | TRBJ2-1 | TRBV7-8 | NA | CASSLGLAGPYNEQFF | TGTGCCAGCAGCTTAGGTCTAGCGGGGCCCTACAATGAGCAGTTCTTC
TRBD2 | TRBJ2-7 | TRBV2 | NA | CATGTSGNYEQYF | TGTGCCACCGGGACTAGCGGGAACTACGAGCAGTACTTC
TRBD1 | TRBJ2-7 | TRBV11-3 | NA | CASSQGQALYEQYF | TGTGCCAGCAGCCAAGGACAGGCGCTCTACGAGCAGTACTTC
TRBD1 | TRBJ2-7 | TRBV27 | NA | CARPRGINSYEQYF | TGTGCCAGGCCCAGGGGGATTAATTCCTACGAGCAGTACTTC
NA | TRBJ2-3 | TRBV19 | NA | CASSLDSDTQYF | TGTGCCAGTAGTCTAGATTCAGATACGCAGTATTTT
NA | TRBJ2-1 | TRBV4-2 | once | CASSQGGRGNEQFF | TGTGCCAGCAGCCAAGGGGGCAGGGGCAATGAGCAGTTCTTC
NA | TRBJ2-7 | TRBV15 | NA | CATSRAPTGTLSYEQYF | TGTGCCACCAGCAGAGCCCCTACAGGGACCCTCTCCTACGAGCAGTACTTC
TRBD1 | TRBJ2-7 | TRBV9 | NA | CASSPRTGGAVEQYF | TGTGCCAGCAGCCCTCGGACAGGGGGCGCGGTGGAGCAGTACTTC
TRBD1 | TRBJ1-5 | TRBV19 | NA | CATTGVGQPQHF | TGTGCCACCACAGGGGTAGGGCAGCCCCAGCATTTT
NA | TRBJ2-7 | TRBV7-9 | few | CASSDSGTEYEQYF | TGTGCCAGCAGTGATTCCGGGACTGAATACGAGCAGTACTTC
NA | TRBJ2-5 | TRBV5-4 | NA | CASRRGQETQYF | TGTGCCAGCAGACGGGGACAAGAGACCCAGTACTTC
NA | TRBJ2-2 | TRBV2 | NA | CASSENVRRGTGELFF | TGTGCCAGCAGTGAGAACGTGAGGAGGGGAACCGGGGAGCTGTTTTTT
NA | TRBJ2-1 | TRBV28 | NA | CASSSTVFLQFF | TGTGCCAGCAGTAGTACGGTGTTCTTGCAGTTCTTC
TRBD2 | TRBJ2-1 | TRBV18 | NA | CASSLDRRTSEKRGSYNEQFF | TGTGCCAGCTCACTAGACCGAAGGACTAGCGAGAAAAGAGGGTCCTACAATGAGCAGTTCTTC
TRBD2 | TRBJ2-7 | TRBV5-1 | NA | CASSLGEGSYEQYF | TGCGCCAGCAGCTTGGGGGAGGGTTCCTACGAGCAGTACTTC
NA | TRBJ1-2 | TRBV2 | NA | CATGTGAGYTF | TGTGCCACTGGAACCGGGGCAGGCTACACCTTC
TRBD1 | TRBJ1-1 | TRBV18 | NA | CASSPFAGGNTEAFF | TGTGCCAGCTCACCTTTTGCAGGGGGGAACACTGAAGCTTTCTTT
NA | TRBJ2-7 | TRBV5-4 | NA | CASSSYSGASSYEQYF | TGTGCCAGCAGCTCTTACAGCGGAGCGAGCTCCTACGAGCAGTACTTC